The next 18 T cell receptor beta chains were all read from a single sample in a study of blood T cell repertoires in COVID-19. This table comes from immunoSEQ multiplex PCR, and its TCRdb copy is limited to in-frame clones, with some not included. The sample holds about 54,000 clones; approximately 81% are singletons and the top ten take 2.6%. The sequenced material came from peripheral blood. Receptor source: a man in his fifties with acute or convalescent COVID-19.

V usage is TRBV6-5 and J usage is TRBJ1-2; D ambiguous. The CDR3 totals 13 residues. V was cut by 7 bases and J by 8 bases, with 17 bases left in between. CDR1 and CDR2 (germline): MNHEY, SVGAGI. This chain's CDR3 is CASKMVGEWGYTF. The CDR3 DNA is TGTGCCAGCAAAATGGTGGGAGAGTGGGGCTACACCTTC.

V is TRBV13 and J is TRBJ2-5; TRBD1 agrees at 8 bases. CDR1 is PRHDT, CDR2 FYEKMQ, per germline (reference sequence). Trimming removed 0 bases from V and 4 bases from J; junction bases left unmatched: 4. The CDR3 has 15 residues. CDR3 bases: TGTGCCAGCAGCTTAGGTACAGGGGGGATAGAGACCCAGTACTTC. Translated: CASSLGTGGIETQYF. The whole variable domain, filled in from reference TRBV13 and TRBJ2-5, reads AAGVIQSPRHLIKEKRETATLKCYPIPRHDTVYWYQQGPGQDPQFLISFYEKMQSDKGSIPDRFSAQQFSDYHSELNMSSLELGDSALYFCASSLGTGGIETQYFGPGTRLLVL.

V and J are TRBV28 and TRBJ2-5, with a tentative D call TRBD2 (5 bases). V was cut by 6 bases and J by 5 bases, with 13 bases left in between. Per germline, CDR1 MDHEN and CDR2 SYDVKM. This CDR3 comprises 13 residues. CDR3 sequence: CASSLGVLETQYF. CDR3 bases: TGTGCCAGCAGCCTGGGAGTTCTCGAGACCCAGTACTTC.

The chain combines TRBV28 with TRBJ1-6; 7 bases map to TRBD1. The CDR3 length is 15 residues. The V gene's germline CDR1 is MDHEN and CDR2 SYDVKM. V lost 4 bases and J lost 6; bases outside the gene matches: 6. CDR3 protein: CASSSDRHSNSPLHF. In DNA form, the CDR3 reads TGTGCCAGCAGTTCGGACAGGCACAGTAATTCACCCCTCCACTTT. Complete variable domain (other parts from reference TRBV28 and TRBJ1-6): DVKVTQSSRYLVKRTGEKVFLECVQDMDHENMFWYRQDPGLGLRLIYFSYDVKMKEKGDIPEGYSVSREKKERFSLILESASTNQTSMYLCASSSDRHSNSPLHFGNGTRLTVT.

This chain links TRBV5-4 with TRBJ2-5; weak D call: TRBD2 (6 bases). V was shortened by 4 bases and J by 5 bases, with 15 bases between the two germline ends. Looked up from germline, CDR1 is SGHNT and CDR2 is YYREEE (reference sequence). The CDR3 spans 14 residues. CDR3 region: CASSPDRLVETQYF. In DNA form, the CDR3 reads TGTGCCAGCAGCCCGGACCGACTAGTCGAGACCCAGTACTTC. The variable domain in full, completed from reference TRBV5-4 and TRBJ2-5, reads ETGVTQSPTHLIKTRGQQVTLRCSSQSGHNTVSWYQQALGQGPQFIFQYYREEENGRGNFPPRFSGLQFPNYSSELNVNALELDDSALYLCASSPDRLVETQYFGPGTRLLVL.

This rearrangement joins TRBV4-1 to TRBJ1-2; D gene ambiguous. The V end was cut by 1 base, the J end by 8 bases, with 11 bases between. This CDR3 has 13 residues. Germline CDR1 reads MGHRA; CDR2 reads YSYEKL. CDR3 sequence: CASSQVRRAGYTF. CDR3 nucleotides: TGCGCCAGCAGCCAAGTGAGGAGGGCCGGCTACACCTTC.

The genes are TRBV6-5 and TRBJ1-6; 10 nucleotides line up with TRBD1. Looked up from germline, CDR1 is MNHEY and CDR2 is SVGAGI. V lost 7 bases, J lost 8 bases, and 5 bases stayed unmatched. The CDR3 is made up of 14 amino acids. As DNA, the CDR3 is TGTGCCAGCACCGACAGGGGGCCGGATTCACCCCTCCACTTT. Protein sequence: CASTDRGPDSPLHF.

This clone appeared a few times. The chain carries TRBV27 and TRBJ1-2; tentative D call: TRBD1 (5 bases). Germline-derived CDR1 and CDR2 are MNHEY and SMNVEV (reference sequence). V was cut by 3 bases and J by 5 bases, with 13 bases left in between. The CDR3 is 14 amino acids. In nucleotides, the CDR3 is TGTGCCAGCAGTTTTTCCAGGGTGGATTATGGCTACACCTTC. Translation gives CASSFSRVDYGYTF.

The V and J genes are TRBV7-9 and TRBJ1-5; 7 bases fit TRBD1. The V gene's germline CDR1 is SEHNR and CDR2 FQNEAQ (reference sequence). The junction had 10 bases not matched to a gene; V was cut back by 10 bases and J by 4 bases. The CDR3 contains 14 residues. CDR3 sequence reads: CAIPHRDRNQPQHF. The CDR3 region has the DNA TGTGCCATCCCCCACCGGGACAGAAATCAGCCCCAGCATTTT.

The chain recombines TRBV24-1 with TRBJ2-1; TRBD2 matches at 9 bases. The CDR3 covers 17 residues. In germline, CDR1 is KGHDR, CDR2 SFDVKD. Trimming cost V 2 bases and J 1 base; bases outside gene matches: 5. The CDR3 bases are TGTGCCACCAGTGATTCAAGCGGGAGGAGGTCCTACAATGAGCAGTTCTTC. As protein: CATSDSSGRRSYNEQFF.

The rearrangement links TRBV3-1 (or the pseudogene TRBV3-2) to TRBJ1-2; D gene unclear. V lost 3 bases and J 0 bases, leaving 5 bases between the germline ends. Germline V CDR1 and CDR2: LGHDT, YNNKEL (reference sequence). CDR3 size: 13 residues. The CDR3 here is CASSQGANYGYTF. The CDR3 DNA reads TGTGCCAGCAGCCAGGGAGCTAACTATGGCTACACCTTC.

The rearrangement uses TRBV6-5 and TRBJ2-7; a weak D match, TRBD1 (6 bases). The V and J ends lost 0 bases and 7 bases respectively, with 7 bases between them. There are 12 residues in the CDR3. Germline values: CDR1 MNHEY, CDR2 SVGAGI. The CDR3 loop reads CASSYSTGEQYF. In DNA form, the CDR3 reads TGTGCCAGCAGTTACTCAACAGGGGAGCAGTACTTC.

This rearrangement joins TRBV7-9 to TRBJ2-2, with D unclear. The CDR3 has 15 amino acids. V lost 2 bases and J lost 1, with 8 bases in between. From germline, CDR1 is SEHNR and CDR2 FQNEAQ (reference sequence). In nucleotides, the CDR3 is TGTGCCAGCAGCTTACCTTTAATGAACACCGGGGAGCTGTTTTTT. It translates to CASSLPLMNTGELFF.

This clone appeared once. This rearrangement joins TRBV5-5 to TRBJ1-2; D is ambiguous. Germline V CDR1 and CDR2: SGHKS, YYEKEE (reference sequence). This CDR3 has 12 residues. V was clipped by 4 bases and J by 4 bases, with 8 bases between them. The CDR3, as DNA: TGTGCCAGCAGCCTCGAGGGCTATGGCTACACCTTC. This codes for CASSLEGYGYTF.

This chain joins TRBV4-2 and TRBJ2-2, with 9 bases fitting TRBD2. With 6 bases clipped from V and 5 bases from J, the junction kept 10 bases outside the gene matches. The CDR3 runs 16 residues. Germline V CDR1 and CDR2: LGHNA, YNFKEQ. CDR3 amino acids: CASRGGAGGLTGELFF. The DNA of the CDR3 is TGTGCCAGCAGGGGAGGAGCGGGGGGTTTGACCGGGGAGCTGTTTTTT.

This clone showed up just a few times. The CDR3 DNA follows: TGTGCCAGCAGCTTGGGGGCCGGTTCTAATCAGCCCCAGCATTTT. The encoded protein is CASSLGAGSNQPQHF. This chain connects TRBV5-6 to TRBJ1-5; D uncertain. The CDR3 has 15 amino acids. Trimming took off 0 bases at V and 4 bases at J, with 11 bases between the two ends. Germline assignment: CDR1 SGHDT and CDR2 YYEEEE. The full variable domain, its missing parts supplied by reference TRBV5-6 and TRBJ1-5, is DAGVTQSPTHLIKTRGQQVTLRCSPKSGHDTVSWYQQALGQGPQFIFQYYEEEERQRGNFPDRFSGHQFPNYSSELNVNALLLGDSALYLCASSLGAGSNQPQHFGDGTRLSIL.

This sequence joins TRBV5-6 and TRBJ2-7; D gene uncertain. Looked up from germline, CDR1 is SGHDT and CDR2 is YYEEEE. This CDR3 region has 13 residues. V lost 2 bases to trimming and J lost 2 bases, with 8 bases between them. The CDR3 DNA follows: TGTGCCAGCAGCTTACATGGAGCCTACGAGCAGTACTTC. Its translation is CASSLHGAYEQYF.

Here the CDR3 reads CASSPLDRNTEAFF. The CDR3, as DNA: TGTGCCAGCAGCCCACTCGACAGGAACACTGAAGCTTTCTTT. V usage is TRBV9 and J usage is TRBJ1-1, with D maybe TRBD1 (5 bases). V was clipped by 4 bases and J by 1 base, with 11 bases between them. This CDR3 contains 14 residues. The V gene's germline CDR1 is SGDLS and CDR2 YYNGEE.